This note documents a single T cell receptor beta chain sequence. Germline V gene lookup returns CDR1 SGDLS and CDR2 YYNGEE. This CDR3 comprises 15 residues. V lost 4 bases to trimming and J lost 1 base, with 12 bases between them. The record originates from a study of control samples from healthy donors and cancer patients. TCRdb's table, derived via immunoSEQ multiplex PCR, lists solely in-frame clones and lacks some. The sample has about 160,000 clones, 90% to 95% seen once. The sequence came from a man between 60 and 75 years old with colorectal cancer. Source material: PBMCs. The chain has TRBV9 and TRBJ1-3, with D tentatively TRBD1 (5 bases). The CDR3 DNA reads as TGTGCCAGCAGCCCAGAGGGGCATTCTGGAAACACCATATATTTT. Protein sequence: CASSPEGHSGNTIYF. The full variable domain, its missing parts supplied by reference TRBV9 and TRBJ1-3, is DSGVTQTPKHLITATGQRVTLRCSPRSGDLSVYWYQQSLDQGLQFLIQYYNGEERAKGNILERFSAQQFPDLHSELNLSSLELGDSALYFCASSPEGHSGNTIYFGEGSWLTVV.